This record covers a single T cell receptor beta chain. The junction had 12 bases not matched to a gene; V was cut back by 3 bases and J by 4 bases. The V gene's germline CDR1 is LGHNA and CDR2 YSLEER. The CDR3 has 16 amino acids. TCRdb's copy holds only in-frame clones and misses some; the assay was immunoSEQ multiplex PCR. The data contain tens of thousands of clones, about 90% of them singletons. This entry belongs to a study of identifying expanded T cells in peripheral blood. This sequence was found in a person aged 18 to 75 in good health. The sample consisted of blood. The chain joins TRBV4-3 to TRBJ2-7; 7 nucleotides agree with TRBD2. CDR3 amino acids: CASSQGTTRGGYEQYF. DNA of the CDR3: TGCGCCAGCAGCCAGGGGACTACCCGGGGCGGTTACGAGCAGTACTTC.